This TCR beta chain was captured in a study of cytomegalovirus exposure and HLA in healthy donors. A multiplex PCR was run with 60 Vbeta primers and 13 Jbeta primers. Under the authors' procedure: There were around 80 million unique TCR beta chains by a later count, and approximately 10 million of them were shared. Data came from immunoSEQ multiplex PCR; TCRdb stores just in-frame clones and leaves some out. The DNA was the basis for D and trimming; V, J and clone size are from that table. The table has under 70,000 clones, around 70% seen once. Specimen: PBMCs. The receptor was derived from an older woman in good health and CMV-seropositive.

CDR3 residues: CASSPLGGTGELFF. The CDR3 region has the DNA TGTGCCAGCAGTCCTCTAGGGGGCACCGGGGAGCTGTTTTTT. This chain connects TRBV2 to TRBJ2-2; TRBD1 might be the D (6 bases). This CDR3 region has 14 residues. With 5 bases removed from V and 4 bases from J, the gap between germline ends came to 11 bases. Germline lookup yields CDR1 SNHLY and CDR2 FYNNEI.